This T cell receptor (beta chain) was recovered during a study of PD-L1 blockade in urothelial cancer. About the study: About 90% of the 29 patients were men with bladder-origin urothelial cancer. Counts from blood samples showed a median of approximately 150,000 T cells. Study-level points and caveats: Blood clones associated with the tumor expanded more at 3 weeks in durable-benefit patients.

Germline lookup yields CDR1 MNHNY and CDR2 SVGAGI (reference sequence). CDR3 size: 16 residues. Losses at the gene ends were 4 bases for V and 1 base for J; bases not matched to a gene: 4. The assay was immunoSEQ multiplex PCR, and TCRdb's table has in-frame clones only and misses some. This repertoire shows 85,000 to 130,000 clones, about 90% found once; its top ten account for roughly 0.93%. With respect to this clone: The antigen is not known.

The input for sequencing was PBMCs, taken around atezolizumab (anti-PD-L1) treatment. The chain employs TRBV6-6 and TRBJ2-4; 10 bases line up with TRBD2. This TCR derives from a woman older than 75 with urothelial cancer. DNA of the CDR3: TGTGCCAGCAGTTCCACGGGACTAGCGGCCAAAAACATTCAGTACTTC. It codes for CASSSTGLAAKNIQYF.